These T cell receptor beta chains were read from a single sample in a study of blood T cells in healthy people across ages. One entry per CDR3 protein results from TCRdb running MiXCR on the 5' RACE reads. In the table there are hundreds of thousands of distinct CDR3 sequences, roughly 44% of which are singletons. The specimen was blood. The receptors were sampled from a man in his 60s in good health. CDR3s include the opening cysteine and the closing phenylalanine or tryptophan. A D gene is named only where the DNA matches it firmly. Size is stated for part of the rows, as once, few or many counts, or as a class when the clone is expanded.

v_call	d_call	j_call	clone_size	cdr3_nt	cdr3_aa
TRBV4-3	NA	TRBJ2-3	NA	TGCGCCAGCAGCCAAGTTCATGTGTCGTGGGGGGCGGATACGCAGTATTTT	CASSQVHVSWGADTQYF
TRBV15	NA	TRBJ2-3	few	TGTGCCACCGGGATAAGGAGTACAGATACGCAGTATTTT	CATGIRSTDTQYF
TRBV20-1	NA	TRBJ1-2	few	TGCAGTGCTAGGCCCCCCGACAGGATAAGCGATGGCTACACCTTC	CSARPPDRISDGYTF
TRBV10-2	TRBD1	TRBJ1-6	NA	TGCGCCAGCAGTGGCGGGACAGGGTCGTCACCCCTCCACTTT	CASSGGTGSSPLHF
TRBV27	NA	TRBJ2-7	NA	TGTGCCAGCAGACCAGGCGGTTGGTACGAGCAGTACTTC	CASRPGGWYEQYF
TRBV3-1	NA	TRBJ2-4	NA	TGTGCCAGCGGGCCCTCGGCGGGAAACATTCAGTACTTC	CASGPSAGNIQYF
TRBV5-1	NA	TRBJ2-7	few	TGCGCCAGCAGCTTTCAGACAGGTACTAACGAGCAGTACTTC	CASSFQTGTNEQYF
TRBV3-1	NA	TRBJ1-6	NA	TGTGCCAGCAGCCCCGTCAAGGGGGGAAGGGCACCCCTCCACTTT	CASSPVKGGRAPLHF
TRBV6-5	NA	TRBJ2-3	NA	TGTGCCAGCAGTAATCCCCCCGCGGCAGATACGCAGTATTTT	CASSNPPAADTQYF
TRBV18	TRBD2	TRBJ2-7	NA	TGTGCCAGTGGGACTAGCGGGAAATACGAGCAGTACTTC	CASGTSGKYEQYF
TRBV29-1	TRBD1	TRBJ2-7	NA	TGCAGCGCGACAGGGACAGGGCAGGCCGAGCAGTACTTC	CSATGTGQAEQYF
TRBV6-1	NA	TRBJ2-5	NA	TGTGCCAGCAGTGAACCCGGCAAGATGTACCAAGAGACCCAGTACTTC	CASSEPGKMYQETQYF
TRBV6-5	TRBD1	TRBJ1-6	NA	TGTGCCAGCAGCTCGGGACAGGTGTTGTCACCCCTCCACTTT	CASSSGQVLSPLHF
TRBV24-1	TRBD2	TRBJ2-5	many	TGTGCCACCAGTGCCAGCGGGGGGTACCAAGAGACCCAGTACTTC	CATSASGGYQETQYF
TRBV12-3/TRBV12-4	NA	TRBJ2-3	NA	TGTGCCAGCAGCAGAATGCGAAGAGATACGCAGTATTTT	CASSRMRRDTQYF
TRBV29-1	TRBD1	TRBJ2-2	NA	TGCAGCGCGTACAGGGGAGATACCGGGGAGCTGTTTTTT	CSAYRGDTGELFF
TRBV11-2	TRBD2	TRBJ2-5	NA	TGTGCCAGCAGCCACGGGGGGGCGGCAGATCTCCAAGAGACCCAGTACTTC	CASSHGGAADLQETQYF
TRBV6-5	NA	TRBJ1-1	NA	TGTGCCAGCAGTGGCAAGACAGAGGAAGCTTTCTTT	CASSGKTEEAFF
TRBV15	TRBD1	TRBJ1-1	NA	TGTGCCACCAGCCCGAGGACAGGCACGAACACTGAAGCTTTCTTT	CATSPRTGTNTEAFF
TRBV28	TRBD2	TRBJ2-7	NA	TGTGCCAGCAGCCACAGGGGCAGGGTGCGACTAGCGGGGGACAATGAGCAGTACTTC	CASSHRGRVRLAGDNEQYF
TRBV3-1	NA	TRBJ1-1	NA	TGTGCCAGCAGCGGCCCTTCGGGGTTGGACACTGAAGCTTTCTTT	CASSGPSGLDTEAFF
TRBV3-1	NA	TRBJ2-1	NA	TGTGCCAGCAGCCCCGCAGGGCTCTACAATGAGCAGTTCTTC	CASSPAGLYNEQFF
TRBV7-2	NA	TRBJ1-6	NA	TGTGCCAGCAGCCTCAGGGACGCCTATAATTCACCCCTCCACTTT	CASSLRDAYNSPLHF
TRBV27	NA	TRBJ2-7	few	TGTGCCAGCAGTTTTCGGCAGGAGGGGCTCGAGCAGTACTTC	CASSFRQEGLEQYF
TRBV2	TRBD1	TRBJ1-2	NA	TGTGCCAGCGAAGGGACAGCTTATGGCTACACCTTC	CASEGTAYGYTF
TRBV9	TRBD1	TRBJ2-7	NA	TGTGCCAGCAGCGAAGCACAGGGGGCTGCGTACGAGCAGTACTTC	CASSEAQGAAYEQYF
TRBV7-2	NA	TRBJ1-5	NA	TGTGCCAGCAGCTTTGGGAAACAGGCGAATCAGCCCCAGCATTTT	CASSFGKQANQPQHF
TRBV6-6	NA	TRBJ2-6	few	TGTGCCAGCAGTTACTCGAACGGGGGATCTGGGGCCAACGTCCTGACTTTC	CASSYSNGGSGANVLTF
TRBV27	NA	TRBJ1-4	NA	TGTGCCAGCAGGACACATACTAATGAAAAACTGTTTTTT	CASRTHTNEKLFF
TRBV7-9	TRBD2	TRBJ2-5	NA	TGTGCCAGCAGCCCCGGACTAGCGGGGACGTGGGAGCAGTACTTC	CASSPGLAGTWEQYF
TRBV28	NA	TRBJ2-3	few	TGTGCCAGCAGTTCCCAAGCGGGAGATACGCAGTATTTT	CASSSQAGDTQYF
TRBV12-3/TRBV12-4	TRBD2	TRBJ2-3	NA	TGTGCCAGCTCGCGGGGGGGCAGGGCAGATACGCAGTATTTT	CASSRGGRADTQYF
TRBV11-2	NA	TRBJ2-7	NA	TGTGCCAGCAGCCCTACCAGGACAGACGCCTACGAGCAGTACTTC	CASSPTRTDAYEQYF
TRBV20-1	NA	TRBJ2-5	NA	TGCAGTGCTAGTCGGGGGCAAGAGACCCAGTACTTC	CSASRGQETQYF
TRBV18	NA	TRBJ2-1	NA	TGTGCCAGCTCATTACAGGGGAGGAACTACAATGAGCAGTTCTTC	CASSLQGRNYNEQFF